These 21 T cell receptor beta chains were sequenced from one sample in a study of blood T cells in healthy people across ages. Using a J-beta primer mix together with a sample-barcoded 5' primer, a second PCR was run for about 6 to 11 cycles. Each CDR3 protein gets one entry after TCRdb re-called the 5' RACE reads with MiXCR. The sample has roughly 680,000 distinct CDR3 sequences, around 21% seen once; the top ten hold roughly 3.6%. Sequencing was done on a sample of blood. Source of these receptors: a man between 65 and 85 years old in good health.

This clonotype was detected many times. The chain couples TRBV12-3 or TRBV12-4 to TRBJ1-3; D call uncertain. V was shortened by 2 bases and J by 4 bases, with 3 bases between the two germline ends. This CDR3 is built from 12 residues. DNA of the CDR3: TGTGCCAGCAGTTTATTGGGAAACACCATATATTTT. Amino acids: CASSLLGNTIYF.

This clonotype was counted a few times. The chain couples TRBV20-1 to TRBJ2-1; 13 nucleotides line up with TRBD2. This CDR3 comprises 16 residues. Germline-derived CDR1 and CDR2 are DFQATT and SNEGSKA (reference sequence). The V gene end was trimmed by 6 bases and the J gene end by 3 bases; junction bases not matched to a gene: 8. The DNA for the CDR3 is TGCAGTGCCCCCGGACTAGCGGGAGACGGCTACAATGAGCAGTTCTTC. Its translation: CSAPGLAGDGYNEQFF.

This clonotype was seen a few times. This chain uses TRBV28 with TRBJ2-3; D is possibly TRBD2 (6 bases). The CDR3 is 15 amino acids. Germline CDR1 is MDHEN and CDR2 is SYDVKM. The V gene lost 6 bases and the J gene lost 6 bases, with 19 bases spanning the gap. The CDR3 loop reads CASSVRAVAGDTQYF. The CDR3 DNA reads TGTGCCAGCAGCGTAAGGGCGGTGGCGGGGGATACGCAGTATTTT.

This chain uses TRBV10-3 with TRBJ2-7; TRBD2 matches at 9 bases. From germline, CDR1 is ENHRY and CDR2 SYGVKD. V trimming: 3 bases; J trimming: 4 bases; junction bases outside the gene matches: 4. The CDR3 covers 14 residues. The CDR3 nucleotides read TGTGCCATCAGTGAAAGGCGGGAGGGATACGAGCAGTACTTC. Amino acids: CAISERREGYEQYF.

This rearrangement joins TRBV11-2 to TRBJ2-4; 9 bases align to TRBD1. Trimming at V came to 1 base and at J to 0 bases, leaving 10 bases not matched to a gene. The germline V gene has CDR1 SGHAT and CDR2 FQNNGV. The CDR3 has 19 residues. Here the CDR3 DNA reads TGTGCCAGCAGCTTAGTACAACAGGGGGCGGGTTTAGCCAAAAACATTCAGTACTTC. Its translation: CASSLVQQGAGLAKNIQYF.

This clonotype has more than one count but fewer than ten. For the CDR3, the DNA is TGTGCCAGCAGCGTGAATACAGATGAAAAACTGTTTTTT. This codes for CASSVNTDEKLFF. The chain recombines TRBV9 with TRBJ1-4; D uncertain. This CDR3 is built from 13 residues. The V end was cut by 2 bases, the J end by 6 bases, with 8 bases between. Germline CDR1 reads SGDLS; CDR2 reads YYNGEE. The full variable domain, with the rest looked up from reference TRBV9 and TRBJ1-4, is DSGVTQTPKHLITATGQRVTLRCSPRSGDLSVYWYQQSLDQGLQFLIQYYNGEERAKGNILERFSAQQFPDLHSELNLSSLELGDSALYFCASSVNTDEKLFFGSGTQLSVL.

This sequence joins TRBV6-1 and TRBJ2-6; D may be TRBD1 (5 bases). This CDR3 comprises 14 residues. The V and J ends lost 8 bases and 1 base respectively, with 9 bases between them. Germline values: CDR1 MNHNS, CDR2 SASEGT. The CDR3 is CASHTGSGANVLTF. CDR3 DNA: TGTGCCAGCCATACAGGTTCTGGGGCCAACGTCCTGACTTTC.

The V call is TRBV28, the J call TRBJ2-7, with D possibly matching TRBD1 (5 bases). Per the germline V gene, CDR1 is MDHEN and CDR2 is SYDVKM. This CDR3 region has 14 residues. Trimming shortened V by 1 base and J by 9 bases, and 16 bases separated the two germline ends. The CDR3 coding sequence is TGTGCCAGCAGTTTATCCCTTAAACAGGAAAGGCAGTACTTC. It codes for CASSLSLKQERQYF.

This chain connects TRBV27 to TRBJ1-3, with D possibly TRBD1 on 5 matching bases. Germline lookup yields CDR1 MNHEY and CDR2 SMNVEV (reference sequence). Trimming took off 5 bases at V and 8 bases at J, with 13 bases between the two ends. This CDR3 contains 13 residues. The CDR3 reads CASSPKTRDTIYF. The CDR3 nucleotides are TGTGCCAGCAGTCCGAAGACCAGGGACACCATATATTTT.

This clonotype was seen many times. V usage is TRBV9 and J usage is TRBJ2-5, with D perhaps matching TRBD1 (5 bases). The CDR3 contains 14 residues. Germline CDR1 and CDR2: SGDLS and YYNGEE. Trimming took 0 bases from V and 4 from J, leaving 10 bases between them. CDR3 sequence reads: CASSVAPQGETQYF. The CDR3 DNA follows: TGTGCCAGCAGCGTAGCTCCCCAGGGAGAGACCCAGTACTTC. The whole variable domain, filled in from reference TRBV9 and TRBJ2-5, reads DSGVTQTPKHLITATGQRVTLRCSPRSGDLSVYWYQQSLDQGLQFLIQYYNGEERAKGNILERFSAQQFPDLHSELNLSSLELGDSALYFCASSVAPQGETQYFGPGTRLLVL.

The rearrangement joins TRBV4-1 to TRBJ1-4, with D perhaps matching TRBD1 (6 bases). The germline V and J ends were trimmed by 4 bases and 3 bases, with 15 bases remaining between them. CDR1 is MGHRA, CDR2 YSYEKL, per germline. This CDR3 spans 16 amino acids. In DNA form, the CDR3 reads TGCGCCAGCAGCCGCATTACAGGGTCGGCTAATGAAAAACTGTTTTTT. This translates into CASSRITGSANEKLFF.

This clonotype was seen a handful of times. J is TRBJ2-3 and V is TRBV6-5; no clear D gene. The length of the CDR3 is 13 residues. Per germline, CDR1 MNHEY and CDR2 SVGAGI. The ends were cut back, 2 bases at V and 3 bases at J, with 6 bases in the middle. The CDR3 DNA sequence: TGTGCCAGCAGTTACACCCAAACAGATACGCAGTATTTT. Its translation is CASSYTQTDTQYF.

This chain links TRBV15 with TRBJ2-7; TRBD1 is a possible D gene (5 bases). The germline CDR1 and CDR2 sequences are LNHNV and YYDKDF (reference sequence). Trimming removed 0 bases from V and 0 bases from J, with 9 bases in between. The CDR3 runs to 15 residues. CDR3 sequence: CATSREGASSYEQYF. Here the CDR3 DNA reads TGTGCCACCAGCAGAGAAGGGGCTAGCTCCTACGAGCAGTACTTC.

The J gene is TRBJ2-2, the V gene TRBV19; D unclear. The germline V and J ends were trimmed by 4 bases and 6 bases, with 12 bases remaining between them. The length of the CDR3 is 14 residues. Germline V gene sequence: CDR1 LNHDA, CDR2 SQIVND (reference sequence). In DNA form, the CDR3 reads TGTGCCAGTAGTAGAAGACCACCACCCGGGGAGCTGTTTTTT. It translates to CASSRRPPPGELFF.

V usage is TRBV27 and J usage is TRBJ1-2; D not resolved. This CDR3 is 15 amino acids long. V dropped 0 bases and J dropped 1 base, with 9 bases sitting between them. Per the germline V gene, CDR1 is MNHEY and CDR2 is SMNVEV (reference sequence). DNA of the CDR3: TGTGCCAGCAGTTTATCGCCAGACGTTAACTATGGCTACACCTTC. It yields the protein CASSLSPDVNYGYTF.

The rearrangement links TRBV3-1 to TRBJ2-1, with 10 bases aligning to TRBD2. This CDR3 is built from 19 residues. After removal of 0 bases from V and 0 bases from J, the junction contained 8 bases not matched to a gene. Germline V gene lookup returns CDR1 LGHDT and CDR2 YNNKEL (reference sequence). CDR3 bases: TGTGCCAGCAGCCAAGATTTGGCTAGCGGGAGTTTCTCCTACAATGAGCAGTTCTTC. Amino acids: CASSQDLASGSFSYNEQFF.

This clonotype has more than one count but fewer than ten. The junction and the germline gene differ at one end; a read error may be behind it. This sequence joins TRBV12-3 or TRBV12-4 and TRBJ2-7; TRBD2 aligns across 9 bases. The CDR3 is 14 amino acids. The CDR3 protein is CVSSHSGSNHEQYF. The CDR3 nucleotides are TGTGTCAGCAGTCATAGCGGGAGTAATCACGAGCAGTACTTC.

The CDR3 DNA reads as TGTGCCAGCAGCCAAGTCCCGGGCAACTCCTACGAGCAGTACTTC. It translates to CASSQVPGNSYEQYF. The chain is built from TRBV3-1 and TRBJ2-5; D gene uncertain. The J call is doubtful: the DNA matches TRBJ2-7 better. The germline gives CDR1 LGHDT, CDR2 YNNKEL (reference sequence). The CDR3 spans 15 residues.

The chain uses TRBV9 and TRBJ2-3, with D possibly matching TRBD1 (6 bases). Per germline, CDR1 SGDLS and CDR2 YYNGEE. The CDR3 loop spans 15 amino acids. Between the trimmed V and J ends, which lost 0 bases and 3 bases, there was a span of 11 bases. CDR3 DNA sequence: TGTGCCAGCAGCGTAGGGGGGCTAGCTACAGATACGCAGTATTTT. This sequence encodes CASSVGGLATDTQYF.

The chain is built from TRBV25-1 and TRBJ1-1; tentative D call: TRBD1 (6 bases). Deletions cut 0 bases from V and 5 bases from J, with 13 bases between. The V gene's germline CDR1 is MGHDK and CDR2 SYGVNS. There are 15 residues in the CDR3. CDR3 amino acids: CASSEYRGSKTEAFF. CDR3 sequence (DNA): TGTGCCAGCAGTGAATATAGGGGGTCTAAGACTGAAGCTTTCTTT. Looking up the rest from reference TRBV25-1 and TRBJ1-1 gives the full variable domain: EADIYQTPRYLVIGTGKKITLECSQTMGHDKMYWYQQDPGMELHLIHYSYGVNSTEKGDLSSESTVSRIRTEHFPLTLESARPSHTSQYLCASSEYRGSKTEAFFGQGTRLTVV.

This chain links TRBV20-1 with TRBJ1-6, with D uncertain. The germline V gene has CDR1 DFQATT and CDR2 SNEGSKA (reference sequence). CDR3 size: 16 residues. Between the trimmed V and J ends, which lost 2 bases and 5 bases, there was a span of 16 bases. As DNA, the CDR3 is TGCAGTGCTAGAATAGACTCGAACGGCCATAATTCACCCCTCCACTTT. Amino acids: CSARIDSNGHNSPLHF.